This TCR beta chain was identified during a study of T cells in Graves' hyperthyroidism and ophthalmopathy. The V and J ends lost 7 bases and 2 bases respectively, with 12 bases between them. This CDR3 is built from 14 residues. Germline V gene lookup returns CDR1 KGHDR and CDR2 SFDVKD. Regions amplified from RNA transcripts were the TCR beta CDR3 regions. TCR CDR3 regions were first amplified by RT-PCR with HTBI primers. TCRdb reprocessed the multiplex PCR reads with MiXCR, giving one entry per CDR3 protein. Found here are 550,000 to 600,000 distinct CDR3 sequences, 14% of them singletons; the top ten hold 6.5% to 9%. This clonotype was observed at least ten times. Source material for PBMCs was around 10 ml fresh peripheral blood.

This sequence joins TRBV24-1 and TRBJ2-3, with a tentative D call TRBD2 (6 bases). Sample: blood. The source is a woman between 18 and 29 years old with Graves' ophthalmopathy. In nucleotides, the CDR3 is TGTGCCACCAGCGGGAGAGGTTCCACAGATACGCAGTATTTT. It yields the protein CATSGRGSTDTQYF.